The rows below give T cell receptor beta chains drawn from one sample of a study of beta chain features in type 1 diabetes. Repertoires were generated with immunoSEQ multiplex PCR, while TCRdb's copy carries only in-frame clones and drops some. The sample has tens of thousands of clones, 50% seen once. Sequencing was done on a sample of stem cell memory CD4+ T cells from blood. The receptor source for this set is a woman aged 25 to 39 in good health. CDR3s include the opening cysteine and the closing phenylalanine or tryptophan. The D gene is left open where the match is weak. A row's size may be missing; if present it is once, few, many or a size class.

D gene: NA
V gene: TRBV5-1
clone size: NA
J gene: TRBJ2-1
CDR3 DNA: TGCGCCAGCAGGATGACTAGTATTGATGAGCAGTTCTTC
CDR3 protein: CASRMTSIDEQFF

D gene: TRBD2
V gene: TRBV19
clone size: NA
J gene: TRBJ2-1
CDR3 DNA: TGTGCCAGTAGTAGGAGGATTAGCGGGTTCCCCTACAATGAGCAGTTCTTC
CDR3 protein: CASSRRISGFPYNEQFF

D gene: TRBD1
V gene: TRBV7-6
clone size: NA
J gene: TRBJ2-1
CDR3 DNA: TGTGCCAGCAGACCGGACAGGGTCGGTGAGCAGTTCTTC
CDR3 protein: CASRPDRVGEQFF

D gene: TRBD1
V gene: TRBV19
clone size: NA
J gene: TRBJ2-5
CDR3 DNA: TGTGCCAGTAGTGCAGGGGGCGGGGAGACCCAGTACTTC
CDR3 protein: CASSAGGGETQYF

D gene: TRBD2
V gene: TRBV9
clone size: few
J gene: TRBJ2-1
CDR3 DNA: TGTGCCAGCACCCTGGGGGGTAGCGGGACCCCGCAGTTCTTC
CDR3 protein: CASTLGGSGTPQFF

D gene: NA
V gene: TRBV28
clone size: few
J gene: TRBJ1-5
CDR3 DNA: TGTGCCAGCAGTCCCCGGGGGGAGAGGTATCAGCCCCAGCATTTT
CDR3 protein: CASSPRGERYQPQHF

D gene: NA
V gene: TRBV4-2
clone size: few
J gene: TRBJ2-3
CDR3 DNA: TGTGCCAGCAGACAAGCCCCAGCGGCAACTAGCACAGATACGCAGTATTTT
CDR3 protein: CASRQAPAATSTDTQYF

D gene: NA
V gene: TRBV7-6
clone size: few
J gene: TRBJ2-3
CDR3 DNA: TGTGCCAGCACCGCGGGGCCCAGCACAGATACGCAGTATTTT
CDR3 protein: CASTAGPSTDTQYF

D gene: TRBD1
V gene: TRBV15
clone size: NA
J gene: TRBJ2-5
CDR3 DNA: TGTGCCACCAGGTATGGGACAGGAGGACAAGAGACCCAGTACTTC
CDR3 protein: CATRYGTGGQETQYF

D gene: TRBD1
V gene: TRBV28
clone size: once
J gene: TRBJ1-2
CDR3 DNA: TGTGCCAGCAGCAGTTACAGGGGGCTAGGCTACACCTTC
CDR3 protein: CASSSYRGLGYTF

D gene: TRBD2
V gene: TRBV28
clone size: NA
J gene: TRBJ2-5
CDR3 DNA: TGTGCCAGCAGCCCGGGGACTAGCGGGAGCGGAGAGACCCAGTACTTC
CDR3 protein: CASSPGTSGSGETQYF

D gene: TRBD2
V gene: TRBV6-1
clone size: NA
J gene: TRBJ2-1
CDR3 DNA: TGTGCCAGCAGTTCCCTCGCGGGAGGTGGGAATGAGCAGTTCTTC
CDR3 protein: CASSSLAGGGNEQFF

D gene: TRBD1
V gene: TRBV28
clone size: NA
J gene: TRBJ2-1
CDR3 DNA: TGTGCCAGCAGTTTCTTGGACAGGGTGGACTACAATGAGCAGTTCTTC
CDR3 protein: CASSFLDRVDYNEQFF

D gene: NA
V gene: TRBV18
clone size: few
J gene: TRBJ2-4
CDR3 DNA: TGTGCCAGCTCACCGAGGGGGGGCAAAAACATTCAGTACTTC
CDR3 protein: CASSPRGGKNIQYF

D gene: NA
V gene: TRBV25-1
clone size: NA
J gene: TRBJ2-2
CDR3 DNA: TGTGCCAGCAGTGAATCTGGGACATTGAACACCGGGGAGCTGTTTTTT
CDR3 protein: CASSESGTLNTGELFF

D gene: NA
V gene: TRBV7-3
clone size: NA
J gene: TRBJ1-1
CDR3 DNA: TGTGCCAGCAGCTTACGATCGGGGGGCGCAGCTGAAGCTTTCTTT
CDR3 protein: CASSLRSGGAAEAFF

D gene: NA
V gene: TRBV28
clone size: NA
J gene: TRBJ1-3
CDR3 DNA: TGTGCCAGCAGTTTATGGGGACTGGCTGCTGGAAACACCATATATTTT
CDR3 protein: CASSLWGLAAGNTIYF